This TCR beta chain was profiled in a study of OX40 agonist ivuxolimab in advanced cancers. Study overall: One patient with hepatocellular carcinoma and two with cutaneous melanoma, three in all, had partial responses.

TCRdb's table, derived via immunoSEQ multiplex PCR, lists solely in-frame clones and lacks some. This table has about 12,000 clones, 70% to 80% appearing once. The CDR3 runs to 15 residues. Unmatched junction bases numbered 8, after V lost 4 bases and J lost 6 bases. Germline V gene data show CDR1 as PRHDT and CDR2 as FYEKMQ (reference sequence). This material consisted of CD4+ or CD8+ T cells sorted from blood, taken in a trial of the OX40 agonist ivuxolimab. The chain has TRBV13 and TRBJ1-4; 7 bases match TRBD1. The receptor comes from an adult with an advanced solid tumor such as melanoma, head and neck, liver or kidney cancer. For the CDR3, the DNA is TGTGCCAGCAGCTCCGCCGGGACAGCGGATGAAAAACTGTTTTTT. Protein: CASSSAGTADEKLFF.